This TCR beta chain was observed in a study of early T cells in non-severe SARS-CoV-2 infection. Across the whole study: Bulk RNA taken from unsorted whole blood was sequenced, leaving chains unpaired.

Individual cDNA molecules were tagged with unique molecular identifiers. TCRdb reprocessed the 5' RACE reads with MiXCR, giving one entry per CDR3 protein. The data show roughly 75,000 distinct CDR3 sequences, with roughly 9.4% seen just once and approximately 4.8% held by the top ten. The CDR3 loop spans 16 amino acids. Germline loops: CDR1 SGHTA, CDR2 FQGNSA. Trimming cost V 0 bases and J 2 bases, with 13 bases left between them. This clonotype was counted many times. The sample comprised whole blood. The TCR sequence derives from an adult who was a healthcare worker with PCR-confirmed SARS-CoV-2 infection or an uninfected control (not recorded which). The chain is built from TRBV7-2 and TRBJ2-5; tentatively, D is TRBD2 (5 bases). CDR3 sequence: CASSLASRAPQETQYF. The CDR3 DNA reads TGTGCCAGCAGCTTAGCCTCGCGGGCCCCTCAAGAGACCCAGTACTTC.